Shown below are 27 T cell receptor beta chains from a single sample sequenced in a study of cytomegalovirus exposure and HLA in healthy donors. Method: immunoSEQ multiplex PCR; TCRdb's copy keeps in-frame clones and lacks some. Here the sample spans under 200,000 clones, 75% to 95% being singletons. The source material was PBMCs. These receptors were taken from a woman between 18 and 30 years old in good health and CMV-seropositive.

The chain employs TRBV18 and TRBJ2-7; unclear D gene. V dropped 1 base and J dropped 2 bases, with 9 bases sitting between them. The CDR3 is 14 residues long. Per germline, CDR1 KGHSH and CDR2 LQKENI. This CDR3 is CASSPRLETYEQYF. The DNA of the CDR3 is TGTGCCAGCTCACCACGGCTTGAAACCTACGAGCAGTACTTC.

V and J are TRBV27 and TRBJ2-1; D gene uncertain. Trimming stripped 6 bases from V and 6 bases from J, with 9 bases between. This CDR3 has 12 amino acids. Per the germline V gene, CDR1 is MNHEY and CDR2 is SMNVEV (reference sequence). CDR3 bases: TGTGCCAGCAGGCGCGAGCCCAATGAGCAGTTCTTC. Encoded protein: CASRREPNEQFF.

This sequence joins TRBV19 and TRBJ2-7, with D perhaps matching TRBD2 (5 bases). The CDR3 spans 14 residues. Trimming pared 5 bases from V and 1 base from J, leaving 12 bases between. Germline CDR1 and CDR2: LNHDA and SQIVND (reference sequence). The CDR3 coding sequence is TGTGCCAGTAGTGGACTGGAAGCGTCCTACGAGCAGTACTTC. It translates to CASSGLEASYEQYF.

This chain connects TRBV4-3 to TRBJ2-7; 9 positions agree with TRBD1. Per germline, CDR1 LGHNA and CDR2 YSLEER. J lost 4 bases, V lost 1 base, and 8 bases had no gene match. The CDR3 sequence is 16 residues long. For the CDR3, the DNA is TGCGCCAGCAGCCAAGTTAGGACAGGGGTAGAATACGAGCAGTACTTC. Its protein product is CASSQVRTGVEYEQYF.

The chain carries TRBV10-1 and TRBJ1-1; 8 bases are shared with TRBD1. Germline CDR1 reads WNHNN; CDR2 reads SYGVQD (reference sequence). The CDR3 is 14 residues long. V gave up 5 bases and J gave up 1 base; unmatched junction bases: 3. The CDR3 spells CASSRDRGNTEAFF. In DNA, the CDR3 is TGCGCCAGCAGTCGAGACAGGGGGAACACTGAAGCTTTCTTT.

This chain uses TRBV27 with TRBJ2-4, with TRBD2 as a possible D gene (6 bases). V lost 2 bases and J lost 8, with 10 bases in between. Looked up from germline, CDR1 is MNHEY and CDR2 is SMNVEV (reference sequence). The CDR3 covers 13 residues. CDR3 sequence (DNA): TGTGCCAGCAGTTTAGGAGGAGGGGACATTCAGTACTTC. Protein sequence: CASSLGGGDIQYF.

This chain joins TRBV6-4 and TRBJ2-1; D gene uncertain. CDR1 and CDR2 from the germline V gene are MRHNA and SNTAGT. The CDR3 is 13 residues long. The V and J ends lost 4 bases and 7 bases respectively, with 11 bases between them. CDR3 sequence: CASSVDGPNEQFF. DNA of the CDR3: TGTGCCAGCAGTGTTGATGGGCCGAATGAGCAGTTCTTC.

The chain employs TRBV7-6 and TRBJ2-3; maybe TRBD1 (6 bases). The V end lost 4 bases, the J end lost 9 bases, and 11 bases lay between the germline ends. CDR3 size: 12 residues. Per the germline V gene, CDR1 is SGHVS and CDR2 is FNYEAQ. CDR3 coding DNA: TGTGCCAGCAGCTGGAGACAGGAGACGCAGTATTTT. Protein sequence: CASSWRQETQYF.

The chain has TRBV19 and TRBJ2-7, with 12 nucleotides matching TRBD1. The CDR3 has 14 residues. Germline V gene lookup returns CDR1 LNHDA and CDR2 SQIVND (reference sequence). The trim removed 6 bases at V and 7 bases at J, leaving 7 bases unmatched. As DNA, the CDR3 is TGTGCCAGTAGGCCGGGACAGGGGGCGGTGGAGCAGTACTTC. It yields the protein CASRPGQGAVEQYF.

The J gene is TRBJ2-7, the V gene TRBV9, with 8 nucleotides matching TRBD2. The CDR3 runs 13 residues. V shed 3 bases and J 5 bases; nucleotides not matched to a gene: 4. Germline V gene lookup returns CDR1 SGDLS and CDR2 YYNGEE. CDR3 bases: TGTGCCAGCAGCGCGACTAGCGCCCACGAGCAGTACTTC. As protein: CASSATSAHEQYF.

V usage is TRBV27 and J usage is TRBJ1-1; D may be TRBD1 (6 bases). The CDR3 has 16 residues. Germline assignment: CDR1 MNHEY and CDR2 SMNVEV (reference sequence). The ends were cut back, 0 bases at V and 0 bases at J, with 11 bases in the middle. Here the CDR3 reads CASSLSGAWVNTEAFF. The DNA for the CDR3 is TGTGCCAGCAGTTTATCGGGGGCGTGGGTGAACACTGAAGCTTTCTTT.

The chain is built from TRBV11-1 and TRBJ2-4, with TRBD1 matching over 8 bases. CDR1 is SGHAT and CDR2 is FQDESV in the germline V gene (reference sequence). The V gene end was trimmed by 5 bases and the J gene end by 3 bases; junction bases not matched to a gene: 9. This CDR3 spans 16 amino acids. The CDR3 sequence is CASSRPGGWDKNIQYF. For the CDR3, the DNA is TGTGCCAGCAGCAGACCAGGGGGCTGGGACAAAAACATTCAGTACTTC.

The chain has TRBV6-4 and TRBJ2-3; 7 bases fit TRBD2. The germline CDR1 and CDR2 sequences are MRHNA and SNTAGT. The CDR3 runs 20 residues. Losses at the gene ends were 0 bases for V and 0 bases for J; bases not matched to a gene: 15. The CDR3 region has the DNA TGTGCCAGCAGTGACTCGGCGTGGGGGTGGACTAGGCCTAGCACAGATACGCAGTATTTT. As protein: CASSDSAWGWTRPSTDTQYF.

The chain combines TRBV19 with TRBJ2-2, with TRBD2 matching over 9 bases. Germline CDR1 reads LNHDA; CDR2 reads SQIVND (reference sequence). The trim removed 7 bases at V and 1 base at J, leaving 10 bases unmatched. The CDR3 runs 17 residues. CDR3 DNA sequence: TGTGCCAGTACTAATGAAGCGGGGGGTTTGAACACCGGGGAGCTGTTTTTT. Translation gives CASTNEAGGLNTGELFF.

The chain has TRBV11-2 and TRBJ1-4; no firm D call. The germline V gene has CDR1 SGHAT and CDR2 FQNNGV. Trimming stripped 5 bases from V and 4 bases from J, with 23 bases between. The CDR3 loop spans 18 amino acids. For the CDR3, the DNA is TGTGCCAGCAGCCCCTCCCGTCGCGGGGAAGGAATTAATGAAAAACTGTTTTTT. Amino acid sequence: CASSPSRRGEGINEKLFF.

V usage is TRBV2 and J usage is TRBJ1-1; D unresolved. The V end lost 3 bases, the J end lost 4 bases, and 9 bases lay between the germline ends. The CDR3 totals 13 residues. The germline gives CDR1 SNHLY, CDR2 FYNNEI. In nucleotides, the CDR3 is TGTGCCAGCAGTGAGAGGGCTGCCACTGAAGCTTTCTTT. It encodes CASSERAATEAFF.

The genes are TRBV4-3 and TRBJ2-3, with TRBD2 matching over 8 bases. The CDR3 has 17 residues. The J segment lost 3 bases and the V segment lost 0 bases, leaving 8 bases of the junction unmatched. The germline V gene encodes CDR1 LGHNA and CDR2 YSLEER. CDR3 DNA sequence: TGCGCCAGCAGCCAAGATGAGCGGGAGATAGGGACAGATACGCAGTATTTT. This encodes CASSQDEREIGTDTQYF.

The V gene is TRBV5-5, the J gene TRBJ2-7, with 7 bases fitting TRBD1. The CDR3 sequence is 16 residues long. Germline V gives CDR1 SGHKS, CDR2 YYEKEE (reference sequence). V lost 2 bases and J lost 0; bases outside the gene matches: 8. The CDR3, as DNA: TGTGCCAGCAGCTTCGGGCACAGGGGTAGCTCCTACGAGCAGTACTTC. Its translation: CASSFGHRGSSYEQYF.

The chain carries TRBV15 and TRBJ2-5, with 9 bases identical to TRBD1. Unmatched junction bases numbered 4, after V lost 6 bases and J lost 2 bases. The germline V gene encodes CDR1 LNHNV and CDR2 YYDKDF (reference sequence). This CDR3 region has 14 residues. The CDR3 region is CATSPGQGQETQYF. The CDR3 DNA follows: TGTGCCACCAGTCCGGGACAGGGACAAGAGACCCAGTACTTC.

The chain is built from TRBV7-8 and TRBJ2-7; 7 bases align to TRBD2. Per germline, CDR1 SGHVS and CDR2 FQNEAQ. V lost 3 bases to trimming and J lost 5 bases; unmatched junction nucleotides: 16. This CDR3 has 17 residues. The CDR3 nucleotides are TGTGCCAGCAGCTTCCTGGGGGGAGGGCGGTCTTTCCACGAGCAGTACTTC. Its protein is CASSFLGGGRSFHEQYF.

The table lists this clone with a few counts. This chain joins TRBV29-1 and TRBJ1-5; D not resolved. This CDR3 spans 14 amino acids. The V gene's germline CDR1 is SQVTM and CDR2 ANQGSEA. V was cut by 7 bases and J by 3 bases, with 16 bases left in between. CDR3 bases: TGCAGCGCTCAAGGACCGGGAGACAATCAGCCCCAGCATTTT. Encoded protein: CSAQGPGDNQPQHF.

This clone was counted a few times. The chain combines TRBV28 with TRBJ2-1; D is unresolved. The germline V gene has CDR1 MDHEN and CDR2 SYDVKM. The CDR3 extends over 13 amino acids. V dropped 5 bases and J dropped 8 bases, with 13 bases sitting between them. The CDR3 DNA reads as TGTGCCAGCAGTATATCGGGTCCCGATGAGCAGTTCTTC. It encodes CASSISGPDEQFF.

This chain uses TRBV2 with TRBJ1-4; possible D gene TRBD1, 5 bases. Trimming removed 11 bases at V and 11 bases at J, with 24 bases between. The CDR3 is made up of 14 amino acids. The V gene's germline CDR1 is SNHLY and CDR2 FYNNEI. The CDR3 DNA reads TGTGCCTGTGACGGCCGGGGGTCTCAAGGGAAACTGTTTTTT. It translates to CACDGRGSQGKLFF.

The chain uses TRBV7-6 and TRBJ1-2; 7 bases agree with TRBD1. The CDR3 length is 15 residues. The V gene's germline CDR1 is SGHVS and CDR2 FNYEAQ. Unmatched junction bases numbered 4, after V lost 2 bases and J lost 1 base. The CDR3 spells CASSLRQGGNYGYTF. DNA for the CDR3: TGTGCCAGCAGCTTAAGGCAGGGGGGTAACTATGGCTACACCTTC.

V and J are TRBV12-5 and TRBJ2-7; D remains ambiguous. The germline V gene encodes CDR1 LGHNT and CDR2 FRNRAP. The CDR3 totals 17 residues. V lost 5 bases and J lost 3, with 23 bases in between. CDR3 in DNA: TGTGCTAGTGGTCCCGGAGACCTTTTCGGTACCAACTACGAGCAGTACTTC. This encodes CASGPGDLFGTNYEQYF.

This chain connects TRBV7-9 to TRBJ2-3; D possibly corresponds to TRBD2 (6 bases). Germline CDR1 reads SEHNR; CDR2 reads FQNEAQ (reference sequence). V was pared by 4 bases and J by 2 bases, with 16 bases between. This CDR3 has 16 residues. The CDR3: CASSSGLNDFTDTQYF. The CDR3 DNA reads as TGTGCCAGCAGCTCGGGACTCAATGATTTCACAGATACGCAGTATTTT.

J is TRBJ2-3 and V is TRBV6-5; D gene uncertain. V was pared by 6 bases and J by 11 bases, with 12 bases between. CDR1 is MNHEY, CDR2 SVGAGI, per germline. The CDR3 runs 11 residues. The CDR3 DNA reads as TGTGCCAGCAGCTCCCGGCTAGGGCAGTATTTT. Translated: CASSSRLGQYF.